Listed here are 8 T cell receptor beta chains from one sample, sequenced in a study of blood T cell repertoires in COVID-19. Using immunoSEQ multiplex PCR, the repertoire was profiled, and TCRdb retains in-frame clones only, with some absent. The sample includes about 73,000 clones, roughly nine tenths seen only once; the top ten take roughly 8.8%. The material sequenced was peripheral blood. The receptors were sampled from a man older than 75 with acute or convalescent COVID-19.

The chain couples TRBV20-1 to TRBJ1-2; tentative D call: TRBD1 (5 bases). The germline V gene has CDR1 DFQATT and CDR2 SNEGSKA (reference sequence). V lost 6 bases, J lost 7 bases, and 21 bases lay in between. The CDR3 sequence is 14 residues long. CDR3 region: CSASRQGGGAGYTF. As DNA, the CDR3 is TGCAGTGCAAGTAGGCAGGGCGGGGGAGCTGGCTACACCTTC.

This clone was found a few times. The V call is TRBV3-1 (or the pseudogene TRBV3-2), the J call TRBJ1-2; the match to TRBD1 covers 12 bases. From germline, CDR1 is LGHDT and CDR2 YNNKEL (reference sequence). The CDR3 runs to 15 residues. Trimming at V came to 4 bases and at J to 4 bases, leaving 4 bases not matched to a gene. CDR3 in amino acids: CASSPGTGGGYGYTF. CDR3 in DNA: TGTGCCAGCAGCCCTGGGACAGGGGGCGGCTATGGCTACACCTTC.

The chain has TRBV6-5 and TRBJ1-1; D is possibly TRBD1 (6 bases). Germline V gives CDR1 MNHEY, CDR2 SVGAGI. Trimming removed 6 bases at V and 5 bases at J, with 16 bases between. This CDR3 is built from 14 residues. CDR3 region: CASRQQGVVTEAFF. In nucleotides, the CDR3 is TGTGCCAGCAGACAACAGGGTGTCGTAACTGAAGCTTTCTTT.

The rearrangement links TRBV7-3 to TRBJ1-1; D perhaps matches TRBD1 (5 bases). CDR3 length: 14 amino acids. Trimming cost V 2 bases and J 4 bases, with 11 bases left between them. Germline V lookup: CDR1 SGHTA, CDR2 FQGTGA. For the CDR3, the DNA is TGTGCCAGCAGCTTATTAGGGGATATCACTGAAGCTTTCTTT. It is translated as CASSLLGDITEAFF.

The DNA of the CDR3 is TGTGCCGGTAGCCGACAGGTCAGCTATGGCTACACCTTC. It codes for CAGSRQVSYGYTF. The genes are TRBV2 and TRBJ1-2; tentatively, D is TRBD1 (6 bases). V was pared by 11 bases and J by 4 bases, with 17 bases between. The CDR3 extends over 13 amino acids. Germline lookup yields CDR1 SNHLY and CDR2 FYNNEI.

The V and J genes are TRBV5-4 and TRBJ1-1, with a weak D call TRBD1 (6 bases). Deletions cut 4 bases from V and 0 bases from J, with 10 bases between. CDR1 and CDR2 from the germline V gene are SGHNT and YYREEE (reference sequence). This CDR3 is built from 14 residues. CDR3 nucleotide sequence: TGTGCCAGCAGCGTCGGACAGTTGAACACTGAAGCTTTCTTT. This translates into CASSVGQLNTEAFF.

The rearrangement uses TRBV19 and TRBJ1-5; no definite D call. This CDR3 contains 13 residues. Looked up from germline, CDR1 is LNHDA and CDR2 is SQIVND (reference sequence). V was shortened by 1 base and J by 4 bases, with 5 bases between the two germline ends. This chain's CDR3 is CASSIGENQPQHF. DNA for the CDR3: TGTGCCAGTAGTATAGGCGAGAATCAGCCCCAGCATTTT.

This clone was seen more than once but under ten times. The chain has TRBV18 and TRBJ1-1; the D is unclear. The ends were cut back, 3 bases at V and 0 bases at J, with 5 bases in the middle. The CDR3 sequence is 13 residues long. Looked up from germline, CDR1 is KGHSH and CDR2 is LQKENI. Here the CDR3 DNA reads TGTGCCAGCTCACCGGCCATGAACACTGAAGCTTTCTTT. Translation gives CASSPAMNTEAFF.